This T cell receptor (beta chain) is drawn from a study of CD8+CD57+ T cells in acquired aplastic anemia. Points from the study as a whole: More than 25 was the count of CD8+ CDR3 sequences that patients shared with controls. Significant differences in CD8+ Simpson's diversity were not observed between patients and controls.

Investigators profiled TCR beta VDJ and CDR3 from genomic DNA template. TCRdb redid the calling of the reads with MiXCR, one entry per CDR3 protein. The table records about 40,000 distinct CDR3 sequences, roughly three fifths of them present only once. Selection for sequencing was limited to patients who had shown CD8+CD57+ cell expansion by flow cytometry. Diagnosis of severe acquired aplastic anemia applied to all patients. Blood was sampled before the patients had received any therapy. This clonotype was counted at least ten times. As yet, its antigen is unknown. Trimming removed 4 bases from V and 3 bases from J, with 12 bases in between. The germline gives CDR1 MNHEY, CDR2 SVGEGT. The CDR3 length is 15 residues.

Source material: sorted CD4+, CD8+, or CD8+CD57+ T cells (not recorded which) from PBMCs. This clonotype was obtained from a human donor with aplastic anemia. The chain combines TRBV6-2 or TRBV6-3 with TRBJ2-2, with TRBD2 as a possible D gene (5 bases). The CDR3 nucleotides read TGTGCCAGCAGTTCAAAGCGGACTTACACCGGGGAGCTGTTTTTT. Encoded protein: CASSSKRTYTGELFF.